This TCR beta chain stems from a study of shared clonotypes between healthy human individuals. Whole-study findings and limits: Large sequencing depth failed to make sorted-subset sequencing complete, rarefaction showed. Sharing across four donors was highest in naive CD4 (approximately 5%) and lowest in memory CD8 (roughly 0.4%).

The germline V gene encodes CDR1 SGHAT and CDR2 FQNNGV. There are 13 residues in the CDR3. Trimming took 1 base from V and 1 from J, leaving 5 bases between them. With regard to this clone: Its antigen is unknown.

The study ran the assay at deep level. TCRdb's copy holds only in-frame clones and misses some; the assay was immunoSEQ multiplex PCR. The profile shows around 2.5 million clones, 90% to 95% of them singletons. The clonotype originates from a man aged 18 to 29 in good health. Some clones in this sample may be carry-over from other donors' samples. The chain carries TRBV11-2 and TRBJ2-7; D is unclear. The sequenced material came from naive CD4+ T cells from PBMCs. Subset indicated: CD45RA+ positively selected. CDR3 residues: CASSLGESYEQYF. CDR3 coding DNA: TGTGCCAGCAGCTTAGGAGAATCCTACGAGCAGTACTTC.